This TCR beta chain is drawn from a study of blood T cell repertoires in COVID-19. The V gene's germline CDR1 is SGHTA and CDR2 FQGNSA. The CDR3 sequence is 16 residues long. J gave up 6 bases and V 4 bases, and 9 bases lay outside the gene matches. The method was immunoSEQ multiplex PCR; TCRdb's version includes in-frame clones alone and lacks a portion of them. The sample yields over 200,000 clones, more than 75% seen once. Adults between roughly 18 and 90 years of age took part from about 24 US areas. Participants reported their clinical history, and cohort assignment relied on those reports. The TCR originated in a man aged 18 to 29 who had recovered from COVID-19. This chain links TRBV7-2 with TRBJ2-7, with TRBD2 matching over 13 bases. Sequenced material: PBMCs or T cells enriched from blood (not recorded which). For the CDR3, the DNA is TGTGCCAGCAGCTCGACGCCGGGACTAGCGGGACTCGAGCAGTACTTC. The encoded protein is CASSSTPGLAGLEQYF.